The entry that follows covers one T cell receptor beta chain sequence. What it binds is not known. This specimen belongs to a study of graft-versus-host responses after intestinal transplantation. Study as a whole: Anti-thymocyte globulin was used for induction in all recipients, who then took tacrolimus and steroids for roughly three years.

Using immunoSEQ multiplex PCR, the repertoire was profiled, and TCRdb retains in-frame clones only, with some absent. The sample lists around 100,000 clones; around nine tenths were seen once. Study-level points and caveats: Peak circulating GvH clone levels were associated with early post-transplant HvG declines. Individuals who had graft-donor T cell macrochimerism had allografts that showed high graft-versus-host to host-versus-graft clonal ratios. Present in recipient marrow, GvH clones included some that appeared first in ileum or blood.

The ends lost 11 bases at V and 6 bases at J; junction bases unmatched: 14. This CDR3 region has 14 residues. Germline V gene lookup returns CDR1 SNHLY and CDR2 FYNNEI. This chain links TRBV2 with TRBJ2-3, with 7 bases fitting TRBD1. The receptor was derived from a human donor who was the organ donor for an intestinal transplant. The source was unstimulated CD4+ T cells sorted from spleen or lymph node cells, collected before transplant. The CDR3 is CAEGIDRDGDTQYF. The CDR3 bases are TGTGCCGAGGGGATCGACAGGGATGGGGATACGCAGTATTTT.